This record concerns one T cell receptor beta chain sequence. Its antigen is still unknown. Though nominally healthy at sampling, donors likely had unrecorded immune exposures. This record comes from a study of cytomegalovirus exposure and HLA in healthy donors. Findings and limits, study-wide: The study carried out a later analysis of TCR beta sequences. It associated around 17,000 of them with specific HLA alleles at a false discovery rate of 0.05. A few V segments could not be told apart, such as TRBV6-2 and TRBV6-3, and were left out.

Trimming cost V 3 bases and J 13 bases, with 15 bases left between them. Germline V gene sequence: CDR1 LGHNA, CDR2 YSLEER. This CDR3 contains 12 residues. The primer mix had 60 Vbeta and 13 Jbeta primers. Some clones are missing from TCRdb's copy, which holds only in-frame ones; the method was immunoSEQ multiplex PCR. The sample shows over 100,000 clones, around 73% of them seen only once. The chain is built from TRBV4-3 and TRBJ1-2, with D perhaps TRBD1 (5 bases). The receptor was isolated from a female donor in good health and CMV-seronegative. Specimen: PBMCs. CDR3 nucleotides: TGCGCCAGCAGCCAGGGACTGGACGCCTGCACCTTC. Residues: CASSQGLDACTF.